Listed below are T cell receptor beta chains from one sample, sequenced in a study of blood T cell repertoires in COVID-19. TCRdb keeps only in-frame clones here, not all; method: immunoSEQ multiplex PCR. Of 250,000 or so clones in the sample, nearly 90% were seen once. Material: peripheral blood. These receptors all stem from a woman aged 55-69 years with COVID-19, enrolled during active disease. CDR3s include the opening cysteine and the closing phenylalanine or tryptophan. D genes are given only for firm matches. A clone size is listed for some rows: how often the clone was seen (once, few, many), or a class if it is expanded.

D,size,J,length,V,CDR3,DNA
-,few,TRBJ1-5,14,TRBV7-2,CASSLGGYNQPQHF,TGTGCCAGCAGCTTAGGGGGCTACAATCAGCCCCAGCATTTT
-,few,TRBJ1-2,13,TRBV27,CASSPAGVYGYTF,TGTGCCAGCAGTCCGGCAGGGGTCTATGGCTACACCTTC
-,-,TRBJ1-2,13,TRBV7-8,CASSPDRNYGYTF,TGTGCCAGCAGCCCAGACAGAAACTATGGCTACACCTTC
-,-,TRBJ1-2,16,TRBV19,CASSIGQVPTNYGYTF,TGTGCCAGTAGTATTGGGCAGGTCCCTACTAACTATGGCTACACCTTC
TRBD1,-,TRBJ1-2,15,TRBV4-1,CASSNLGTGGDGYTF,TGCGCCAGCAGCAATCTCGGGACAGGGGGCGATGGCTACACCTTC
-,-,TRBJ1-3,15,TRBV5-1,CASSSADSPGNTIYF,TGCGCCAGCAGCTCGGCGGACAGTCCTGGAAACACCATATATTTT
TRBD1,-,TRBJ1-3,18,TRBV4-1,CASSHLGKGGRAGNTIYF,TGCGCCAGCAGCCACCTGGGAAAAGGGGGCCGCGCTGGAAACACCATATATTTT
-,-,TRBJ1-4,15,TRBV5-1,CASSLAPTENEKLFF,TGCGCCAGCAGCTTGGCCCCGACAGAGAATGAAAAACTGTTTTTT
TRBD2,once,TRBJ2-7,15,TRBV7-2,CASSLWGLAGDEQYF,TGTGCCAGCAGCTTATGGGGACTAGCGGGAGACGAGCAGTACTTC
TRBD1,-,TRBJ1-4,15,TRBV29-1,CSVPGQGSTNEKLFF,TGCAGCGTCCCGGGACAGGGGTCAACTAATGAAAAACTGTTTTTT
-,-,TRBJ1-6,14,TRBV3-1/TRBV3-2,CASRGGGDNSPLHF,TGTGCCAGCAGGGGTGGGGGGGACAATTCACCCCTCCACTTT
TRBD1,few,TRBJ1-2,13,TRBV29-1,CSVYWTGDYGYTF,TGCAGCGTCTACTGGACAGGGGACTATGGCTACACCTTC
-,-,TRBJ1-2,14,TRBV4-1,CASSQLGGKGGYTF,TGCGCCAGCAGCCAATTGGGAGGGAAGGGTGGCTACACCTTC
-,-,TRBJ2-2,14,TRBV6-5,CASSLDRNTGELFF,TGTGCCAGCAGTCTGGACAGGAACACCGGGGAGCTGTTTTTT
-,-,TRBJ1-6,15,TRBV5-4,CASSLGTGEASPLHF,TGTGCCAGCAGCTTGGGAACAGGAGAGGCTTCACCCCTCCACTTT
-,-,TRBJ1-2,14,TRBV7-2,CASSPGTGSYGYTF,TGTGCCAGCAGCCCGGGAACAGGGTCCTATGGCTACACCTTC
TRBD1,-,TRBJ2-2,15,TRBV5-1,CASTKGAVNTGELFF,TGCGCCAGCACCAAGGGGGCGGTTAACACCGGGGAGCTGTTTTTT
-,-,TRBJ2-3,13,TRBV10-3,CAISEGPGEGEYF,TGTGCCATCAGTGAAGGTCCCGGAGAGGGGGAGTATTTT
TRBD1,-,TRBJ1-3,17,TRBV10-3,CAISPTSGQGTGNTIYF,TGTGCCATCAGTCCTACCTCGGGACAGGGAACTGGAAACACCATATATTTT
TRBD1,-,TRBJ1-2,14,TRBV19,CASRTGQGNYGYTF,TGTGCCAGTAGAACAGGACAGGGCAACTATGGCTACACCTTC
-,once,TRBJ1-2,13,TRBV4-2,CASSQESGYGYTF,TGTGCCAGCAGCCAAGAATCGGGCTATGGCTACACCTTC
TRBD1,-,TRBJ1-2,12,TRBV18,CASSSDRDGYTF,TGTGCCAGCTCCTCCGACAGGGATGGCTACACCTTC
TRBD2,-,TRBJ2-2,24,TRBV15,CATSRDRPLRRGEAGDRNTGELFF,TGTGCCACCAGCAGAGATCGGCCACTCCGCCGGGGGGAAGCGGGGGACCGGAACACCGGGGAGCTGTTTTTT
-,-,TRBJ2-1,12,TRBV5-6,CASSLYTHEQFF,TGTGCCAGCAGCCTCTATACCCATGAGCAGTTCTTC
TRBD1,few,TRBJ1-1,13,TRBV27,CASSYRGNTEAFF,TGTGCCAGCAGTTACAGGGGTAACACTGAAGCTTTCTTT
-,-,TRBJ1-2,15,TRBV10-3,CAISLWTESPDGYTF,TGTGCCATCAGTTTATGGACAGAGTCTCCGGATGGCTACACCTTC
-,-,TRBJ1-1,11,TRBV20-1,CSARTGSSAFF,TGCAGTGCTAGGACGGGGAGTAGCGCTTTCTTT
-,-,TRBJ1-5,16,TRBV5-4,CASSLGVPSGNQPQHF,TGTGCCAGCAGCCTGGGGGTCCCGAGCGGCAATCAGCCCCAGCATTTT
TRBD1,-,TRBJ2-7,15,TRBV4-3,CASSLSSTGDYEQYF,TGCGCCAGCAGCCTCTCATCGACAGGGGACTACGAGCAGTACTTC
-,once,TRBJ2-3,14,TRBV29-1,CSVEDRGGTDTQYF,TGCAGCGTTGAAGATCGCGGGGGCACAGATACGCAGTATTTT